Here is one T cell receptor (beta chain) with its context. As yet, its antigen is unknown. This may come from a read error, since a much larger clone is one base off. A second PCR, run for about 7 to 11 cycles, used a sample-barcoded 5' primer plus a J-beta primer mix. With 12 random nucleotides, a template-switch adaptor tagged each individual cDNA molecule. TCRdb reprocessed the 5' RACE reads with MiXCR, giving one entry per CDR3 protein. The table has 550,000 to 650,000 distinct CDR3 sequences, approximately 30% seen once. V was pared by 1 base and J by 2 bases, with 3 bases of the junction left unmatched. The CDR3 is 15 residues long. Per germline, CDR1 MNHEY and CDR2 SVGEGT. The data are from a study of blood T cells in healthy people across ages. Findings and caveats of the study: There was no known CMV status for donors, so expanded clonotype changes were possibly confounded.

This rearrangement joins TRBV6-2 or TRBV6-3 to TRBJ2-7; 9 nucleotides line up with TRBD1. The sample comprised blood. The TCR originated in a woman older than 75 in good health. The CDR3 DNA sequence: TGTGCCAGCAGTTACTGCGGGACAGGGACCTACGAGCAGTACTTC. Translated: CASSYCGTGTYEQYF.